The T cell receptor beta chain described here comes from a study of shared clonotypes between healthy human individuals. Overall study results and limits: Sampling covered blood only; tissue repertoires likely differ.

Of note for this clone: Its antigen is not known.

The germline V gene encodes CDR1 SGHTA and CDR2 FQGTGA. This CDR3 is built from 15 residues. Trimming pared 4 bases from V and 3 bases from J, leaving 16 bases between. Original handling: Without quality scores, immunoSEQ junctional reads could not be filtered like full-length reads. Generated by immunoSEQ multiplex PCR, the TCRdb table keeps only in-frame clones and is missing some. V, J and clone size were drawn from that table, and D and trimming were deduced from the DNA. The table records hundreds of thousands of clones, about 74% of them present only once. The specimen was memory CD4+ T cells sorted from blood. Described subset: CD45RA-negative fraction. The J gene is TRBJ2-7, the V gene TRBV7-3, with D unresolved. The receptor was derived from a woman aged 25 to 45 in good health. The CDR3 DNA sequence: TGTGCCAGCAGCTCCGTGGGTAGGGCCAGCTACGAGCAGTACTTC. The encoded protein is CASSSVGRASYEQYF.